The T cell receptor beta chain described here comes from a study of T cell responses to AZD1222 COVID-19 vaccine. Findings and limits, study-wide: Two doses of AZD1222 preceded a rise in Spike-specific TCR breadth and depth. Clonal diversity was possibly underestimated, and the donors were mostly white British, with more females. Seropositive AZD1222 recipients at baseline numbered only 6 or 7.

This CDR3 has 12 residues. The V end was cut by 4 bases, the J end by 9 bases, with 12 bases between. The germline V gene has CDR1 SGHAT and CDR2 FQNNGV. On this clone: Its antigen is as yet unknown.

Analysis merged second doses at about 4 or about 12 weeks. Some clones are missing from TCRdb's copy, which holds only in-frame ones; the method was immunoSEQ multiplex PCR. The repertoire holds some 160,000 clones, with approximately 90% as singletons. The J gene is TRBJ1-2, the V gene TRBV11-2; D may be TRBD1 (5 bases). The TCR sequence derives from an adult who received the AZD1222 COVID-19 vaccine. Material: peripheral blood, obtained 28 days after the second AZD1222 dose. As DNA, the CDR3 is TGTGCCAGCAGCTCCGGGGCGGCTAGCTACACCTTC. Translated: CASSSGAASYTF.